This T cell receptor (beta chain) was sequenced for a study of T-cell memory formation after mild COVID-19. The study, taken as a whole, reports: Pre-infection memory showed some responding clones, and this suggested that cross-reactive memory joined.

Remarks on this clonotype: The target antigen is unknown.

TCRdb re-called the 5' RACE reads through MiXCR, storing one row per CDR3 protein. The data hold 540,000 or so distinct CDR3 sequences, with 20% observed a single time. Trimming took 3 bases from V and 2 from J, leaving 7 bases between them. CDR3 length equals 13 residues. The TCR comes from an adult woman who had mild COVID-19 (a few samples of this study predate the infection). Cell type and time point are not known. This sequence joins TRBV12-3 or TRBV12-4 and TRBJ2-5; D remains ambiguous. The sequenced sample was PBMCs or a T cell subset sorted from them (not recorded which). This CDR3 reads CASSFSQQETQYF. The CDR3 nucleotides are TGTGCCAGCAGTTTTTCACAGCAAGAGACCCAGTACTTC.